The clone carrying this T cell receptor (beta chain) was detected a few times. Its antigen is still unknown. This sample is part of a study of blood T cells in healthy people across ages. Broader study findings: Aged donors had fewer naive CD4+ cells and lower diversity than long-lived donors.

This CDR3 comprises 14 residues. V was cut by 7 bases and J by 5 bases, with 15 bases left in between. Each donor was a healthy Caucasian individual from Russia, aged about 6 to 90. The use of a sample-barcoded 5' primer and a J-beta primer mix characterized a second PCR of about 7 to 12 cycles. Each cDNA molecule, via a template-switch adaptor with 12 random nucleotides, was tagged. Per sample, CDR3-containing paired-end reads numbered at least 3 million. MiXCR, run by TCRdb on the 5' RACE reads, gives a single entry per CDR3 protein. The sample includes some 1,500,000 distinct CDR3 sequences, approximately 42% of them seen just once.

The chain joins TRBV12-3 or TRBV12-4 to TRBJ2-1; D call uncertain. Sequences were obtained from blood. The TCR comes from a woman in her late teens or twenties in good health. In nucleotides, the CDR3 is TGTGCCAGCAAACCCGAGACGGATCACAATGAGCAGTTCTTC. It codes for CASKPETDHNEQFF.